This T cell receptor beta chain was profiled in a study of T cell responses to AZD1222 COVID-19 vaccine. Study-wide results and limits: Without day 14 samples, only post-peak T cell repertoires were studied. A mostly white British donor set with more females was recruited, and clonal diversity was possibly underestimated. Regions left unmutated in variants are reportedly the target of nearly half of spike-specific TCRs. When two AZD1222 doses had been given, Spike-specific TCR breadth and depth rose.

Assay: immunoSEQ multiplex PCR; the TCRdb copy retains only in-frame clones and omits some. There are roughly 140,000 clones in the sample; less than 95% occur only once, and roughly 1.9% lies in the top ten. This clone was seen a handful of times. The antigen remains unidentified. The TCR was taken from an adult in good health. The sample consisted of peripheral blood, taken on day 0 of AZD1222 vaccination.

CDR3 nucleotides: TGCAGCGTCAAAGGGACCTACGAGCAGTACTTC. Its translation: CSVKGTYEQYF. This rearrangement joins TRBV29-1 to TRBJ2-7; D unclear. The germline V and J ends were trimmed by 6 bases and 2 bases, with 8 bases remaining between them. The germline CDR1 and CDR2 sequences are SQVTM and ANQGSEA. This CDR3 contains 11 residues.